The 5 T cell receptor beta chains below all came from one sample that was sequenced in a study of Graves' ophthalmopathy and Graves' hyperthyroidism (dated by TCRdb to 2016 to 2019). Sequencing was performed on an Illumina HiSeq 2000. For repertoire sequencing, the TCR beta CDR3 regions were amplified from RNA transcripts. The first round was an RT-PCR using HTBI primers with the Qiagen OneStep RT-PCR kit, and this first round was followed by a second-round multiplex PCR, then size selection and purification. TCRdb itself trimmed the public reads at Q25 with fastp, ran MiXCR and retained productive beta chains. Rows with a matching CDR3 protein are joined into one entry that keeps the most common DNA and genes. For this sample there are roughly 230,000 distinct CDR3 sequences; roughly 21% appear just once. The ten most abundant clones make up approximately 39% of the sample. The sequencing input was peripheral blood. The source of these receptors is a woman between 50 and 59 years old with Graves' ophthalmopathy. Donor details come from another sample of the same person, matched by shared clones.

At least ten counts were recorded for this clonotype. V usage is TRBV4-1 and J usage is TRBJ1-2; 8 bases agree with TRBD1. In germline, CDR1 is MGHRA, CDR2 YSYEKL. J lost 5 bases, V lost 3 bases, and 11 bases had no gene match. The CDR3 covers 16 residues. This CDR3 is CASSHVGQGAIYGYTF. The DNA for the CDR3 is TGCGCCAGCAGCCATGTAGGGCAGGGGGCGATATATGGCTACACCTTC.

In its sample, this clonotype was seen a few times. The chain links TRBV24-1 to TRBJ2-5; TRBD1 is a possible D gene (5 bases). CDR1 and CDR2 (germline): KGHDR, SFDVKD. The CDR3 runs to 15 residues. Trimming shortened V by 4 bases and J by 2 bases, and 13 bases separated the two germline ends. The CDR3 nucleotides are TGTGCCACCAGTGACTTAGGACAACCACAAGAGACCCAGTACTTC. Amino acids: CATSDLGQPQETQYF.

This clonotype was counted ten times or more. This chain uses TRBV3-1 with TRBJ2-5; TRBD1 is a possible D gene (5 bases). Between the trimmed V and J ends, which lost 0 bases and 6 bases, there was a span of 14 bases. Germline CDR1 is LGHDT and CDR2 is YNNKEL (reference sequence). This CDR3 region has 15 residues. The CDR3 DNA sequence: TGTGCCAGCAGCCAAGATCTCGACAGTATGCAGACCCAGTACTTC. Its translation: CASSQDLDSMQTQYF.

The chain couples TRBV6-2 or TRBV6-3 to TRBJ1-1; 7 bases align to TRBD1. This CDR3 has 14 amino acids. The germline V gene has CDR1 MNHEY and CDR2 SVGEGT. V was clipped by 6 bases and J by 4 bases; unmatched bases: 8. The CDR3 loop reads CASRSRDRSTEAFF. The CDR3, as DNA: TGTGCCAGCAGAAGCCGGGACAGAAGCACTGAAGCTTTCTTT.

This clonotype was picked up many times. The chain links TRBV7-3 to TRBJ1-6; 7 nucleotides align to TRBD1. The germline gives CDR1 SGHTA, CDR2 FQGTGA. The CDR3 is made up of 16 amino acids. After removal of 4 bases from V and 6 bases from J, the junction contained 9 bases not matched to a gene. The CDR3 sequence is CASSYQGVGGNSPLHF. For the CDR3, the DNA is TGTGCCAGCAGCTATCAGGGGGTCGGGGGTAATTCACCCCTCCACTTT.